This T cell receptor (beta chain) comes out of a study of blood T cell repertoires in COVID-19. Study at large: The cDNA or gDNA used as material had been derived from T cells, B-cell-depleted T cells, or PBMCs.

Trimming shortened V by 0 bases and J by 8 bases, and 11 bases separated the two germline ends. Germline V lookup: CDR1 SGHRS, CDR2 YFSETQ. This CDR3 has 13 amino acids. Produced via immunoSEQ multiplex PCR; TCRdb's table is partial and in-frame only. The table records about 210,000 clones, roughly 86% of them present only once. The V and J genes are TRBV5-1 and TRBJ1-2; D is undetermined. The sample consisted of peripheral blood. The TCR was taken from a woman aged 50 to 60 with active or convalescent COVID-19. The CDR3 DNA follows: TGCGCCAGCAGCTTGGCGGCGACGGAGGGCTACACCTTC. It yields the protein CASSLAATEGYTF.